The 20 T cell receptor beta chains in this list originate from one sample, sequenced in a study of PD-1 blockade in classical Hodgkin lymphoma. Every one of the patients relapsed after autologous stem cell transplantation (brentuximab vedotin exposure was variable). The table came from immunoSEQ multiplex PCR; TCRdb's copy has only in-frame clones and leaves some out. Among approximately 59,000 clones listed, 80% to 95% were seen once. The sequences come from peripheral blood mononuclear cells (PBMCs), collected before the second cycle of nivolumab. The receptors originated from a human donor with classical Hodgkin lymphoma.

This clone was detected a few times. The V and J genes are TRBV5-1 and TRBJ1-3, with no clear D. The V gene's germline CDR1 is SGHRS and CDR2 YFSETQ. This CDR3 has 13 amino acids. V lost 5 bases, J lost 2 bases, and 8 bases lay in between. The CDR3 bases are TGCGCCAGCAGTCCTGACACTGGAAACACCATATATTTT. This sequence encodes CASSPDTGNTIYF.

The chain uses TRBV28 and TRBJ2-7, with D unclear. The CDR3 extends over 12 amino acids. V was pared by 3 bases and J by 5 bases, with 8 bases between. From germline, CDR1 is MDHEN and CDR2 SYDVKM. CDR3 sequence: CASSLTENEQYF. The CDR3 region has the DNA TGTGCCAGCAGTTTGACCGAGAACGAGCAGTACTTC.

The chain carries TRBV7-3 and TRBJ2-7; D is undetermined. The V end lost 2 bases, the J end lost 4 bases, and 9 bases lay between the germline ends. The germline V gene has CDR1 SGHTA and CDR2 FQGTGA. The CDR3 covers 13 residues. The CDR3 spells CASSLRQTYEQYF. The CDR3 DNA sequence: TGTGCCAGCAGCTTACGCCAGACTTACGAGCAGTACTTC.

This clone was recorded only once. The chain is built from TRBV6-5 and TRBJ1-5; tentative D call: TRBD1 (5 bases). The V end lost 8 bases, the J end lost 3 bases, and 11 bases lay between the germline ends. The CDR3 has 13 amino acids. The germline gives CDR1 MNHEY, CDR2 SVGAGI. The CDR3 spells CASRDGFNQPQHF. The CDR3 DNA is TGTGCCAGCCGGGACGGTTTCAATCAGCCCCAGCATTTT.

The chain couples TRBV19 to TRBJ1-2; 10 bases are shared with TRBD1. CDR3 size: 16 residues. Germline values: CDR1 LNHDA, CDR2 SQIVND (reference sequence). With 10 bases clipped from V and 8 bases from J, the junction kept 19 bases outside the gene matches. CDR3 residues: CAISAAGTGALYGYTF. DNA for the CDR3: TGTGCCATATCCGCGGCTGGGACAGGGGCTCTCTACGGCTACACCTTC.

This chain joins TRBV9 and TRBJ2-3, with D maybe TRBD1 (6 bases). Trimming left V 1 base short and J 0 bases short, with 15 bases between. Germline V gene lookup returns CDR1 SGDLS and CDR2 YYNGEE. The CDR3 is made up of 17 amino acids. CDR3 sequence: CASSVTSRDISTDTQYF. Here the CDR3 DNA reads TGTGCCAGCAGCGTAACCTCCCGGGACATAAGCACAGATACGCAGTATTTT.

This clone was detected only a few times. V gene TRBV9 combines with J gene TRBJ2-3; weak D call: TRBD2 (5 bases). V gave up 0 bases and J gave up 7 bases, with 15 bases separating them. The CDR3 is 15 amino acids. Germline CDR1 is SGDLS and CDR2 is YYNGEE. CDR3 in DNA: TGTGCCAGCAGCGTAGGGGAGCGTCTAGTCCATACGCAGTATTTT. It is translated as CASSVGERLVHTQYF.

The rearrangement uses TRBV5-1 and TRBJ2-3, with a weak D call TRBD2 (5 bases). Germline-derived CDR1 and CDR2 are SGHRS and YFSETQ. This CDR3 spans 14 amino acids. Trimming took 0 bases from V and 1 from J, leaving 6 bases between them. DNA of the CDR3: TGCGCCAGCAGCTTGGAAGCGGGCACAGATACGCAGTATTTT. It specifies CASSLEAGTDTQYF.

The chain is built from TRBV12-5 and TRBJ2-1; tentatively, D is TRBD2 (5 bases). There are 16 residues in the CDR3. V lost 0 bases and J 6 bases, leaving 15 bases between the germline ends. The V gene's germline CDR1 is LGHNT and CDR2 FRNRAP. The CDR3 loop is CASGLVRGSAANEQFF. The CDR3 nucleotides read TGTGCTAGTGGTTTGGTAAGAGGTAGCGCGGCCAATGAGCAGTTCTTC.

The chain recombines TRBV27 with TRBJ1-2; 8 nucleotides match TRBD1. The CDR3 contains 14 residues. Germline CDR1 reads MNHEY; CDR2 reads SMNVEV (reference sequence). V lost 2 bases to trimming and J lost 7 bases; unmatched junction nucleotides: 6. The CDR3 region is CASSLAGGAGGYTF. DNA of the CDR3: TGTGCCAGCAGTTTAGCAGGGGGCGCGGGTGGCTACACCTTC.

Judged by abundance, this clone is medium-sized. This chain's CDR3 is CAWSIGTAGSPYEQYF. The CDR3 nucleotides are TGTGCCTGGAGTATTGGGACAGCGGGGTCCCCTTACGAGCAGTACTTC. V usage is TRBV30 and J usage is TRBJ2-7; the D call may be TRBD1 or TRBD2 (7 bases each). Trimming left V 2 bases short and J 4 bases short, with 21 bases between. The CDR3 runs 16 residues. The germline CDR1 and CDR2 sequences are GTSNPN and SVGIG (reference sequence).

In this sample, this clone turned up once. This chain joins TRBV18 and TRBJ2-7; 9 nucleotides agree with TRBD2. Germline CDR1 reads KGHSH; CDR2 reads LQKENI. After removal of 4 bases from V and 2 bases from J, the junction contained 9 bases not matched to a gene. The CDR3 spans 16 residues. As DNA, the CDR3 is TGTGCCAGCTCACATTCTAGCGGGGAGTCTCCCTACGAGCAGTACTTC. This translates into CASSHSSGESPYEQYF.

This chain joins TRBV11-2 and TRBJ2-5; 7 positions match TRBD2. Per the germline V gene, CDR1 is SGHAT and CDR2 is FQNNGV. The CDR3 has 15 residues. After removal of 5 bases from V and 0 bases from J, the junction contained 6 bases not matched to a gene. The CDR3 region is CASSPLLANQETQYF. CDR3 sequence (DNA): TGTGCCAGCAGCCCTCTACTAGCGAACCAAGAGACCCAGTACTTC.

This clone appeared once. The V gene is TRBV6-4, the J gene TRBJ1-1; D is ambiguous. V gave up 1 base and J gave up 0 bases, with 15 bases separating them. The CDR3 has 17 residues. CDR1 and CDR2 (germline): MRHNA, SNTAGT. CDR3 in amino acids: CASSDWTLEDMNTEAFF. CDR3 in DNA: TGTGCCAGCAGTGACTGGACCCTAGAAGACATGAACACTGAAGCTTTCTTT.

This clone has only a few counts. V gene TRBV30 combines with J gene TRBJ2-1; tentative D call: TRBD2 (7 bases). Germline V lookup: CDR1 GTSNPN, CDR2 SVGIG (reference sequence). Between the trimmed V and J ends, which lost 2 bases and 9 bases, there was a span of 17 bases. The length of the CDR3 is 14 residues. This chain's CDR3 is CAWSLGGGAVEQFF. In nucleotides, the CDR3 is TGTGCCTGGAGTCTAGGTGGGGGGGCCGTTGAGCAGTTCTTC.

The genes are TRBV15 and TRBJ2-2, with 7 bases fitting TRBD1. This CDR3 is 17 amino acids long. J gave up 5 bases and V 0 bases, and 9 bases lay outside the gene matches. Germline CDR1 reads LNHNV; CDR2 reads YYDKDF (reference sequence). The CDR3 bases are TGTGCCACCAGCAGAGAACCAGTGACAGGGTTAACCGGGGAGCTGTTTTTT. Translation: CATSREPVTGLTGELFF.

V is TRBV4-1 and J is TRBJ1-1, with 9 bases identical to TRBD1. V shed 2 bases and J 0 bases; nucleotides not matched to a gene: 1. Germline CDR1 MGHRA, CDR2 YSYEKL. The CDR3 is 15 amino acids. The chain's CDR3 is CASSQNRGLNTEAFF. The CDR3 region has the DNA TGCGCCAGCAGCCAAAACAGGGGGCTGAACACTGAAGCTTTCTTT.

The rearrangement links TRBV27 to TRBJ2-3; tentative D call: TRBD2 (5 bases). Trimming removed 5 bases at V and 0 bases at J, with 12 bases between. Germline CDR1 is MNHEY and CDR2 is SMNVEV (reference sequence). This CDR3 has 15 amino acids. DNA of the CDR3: TGTGCCAGCAGTATCAGCGGACCTAGCACAGATACGCAGTATTTT. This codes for CASSISGPSTDTQYF.

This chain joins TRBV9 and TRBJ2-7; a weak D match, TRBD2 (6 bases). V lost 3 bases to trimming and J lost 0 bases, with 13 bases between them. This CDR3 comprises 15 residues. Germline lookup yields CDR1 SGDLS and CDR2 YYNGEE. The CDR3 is CASSASGDLSYEQYF. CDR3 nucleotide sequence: TGTGCCAGCAGCGCATCGGGGGACCTCTCCTACGAGCAGTACTTC. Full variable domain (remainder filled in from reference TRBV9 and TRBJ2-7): DSGVTQTPKHLITATGQRVTLRCSPRSGDLSVYWYQQSLDQGLQFLIQYYNGEERAKGNILERFSAQQFPDLHSELNLSSLELGDSALYFCASSASGDLSYEQYFGPGTRLTVT.

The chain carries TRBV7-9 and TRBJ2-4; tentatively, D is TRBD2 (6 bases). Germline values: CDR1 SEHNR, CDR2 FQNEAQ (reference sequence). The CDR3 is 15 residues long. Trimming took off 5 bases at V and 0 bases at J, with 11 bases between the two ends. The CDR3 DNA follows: TGTGCCAGCAGCCCTGGAGGGCTAGCCAAAAACATTCAGTACTTC. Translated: CASSPGGLAKNIQYF.